The entry below gives a single TCR beta chain sequence along with its context. These data originate in a study of blood T cell repertoires in COVID-19. Study background: Samples came from the United States, Italy and Spain, spanning acute and convalescent COVID-19.

Methods used by the authors: Amplification with reference gene primers provided the estimates of nucleated cell counts. TCRdb's table, derived via immunoSEQ multiplex PCR, lists solely in-frame clones and lacks some. The V and J calls and clone size were taken over from that table, and D and trimming were inferred from the DNA. The sample consists of 97,000 or so clones, roughly 82% of them appearing once. This CDR3 has 13 residues. V gave up 10 bases and J gave up 0 bases, with 14 bases separating them. Germline loops: CDR1 SGHRS, CDR2 YFSETQ. The receptor was isolated from a man older than 75 with acute or convalescent COVID-19. The specimen sequenced was peripheral blood. The V gene is TRBV5-1, the J gene TRBJ2-7; D uncertain. The CDR3 here is CASSKVGSYEQYF. The CDR3 DNA reads TGCGCCTCCTCCAAAGTCGGCTCCTACGAGCAGTACTTC.